Presented here are 22 T cell receptor beta chains from one specimen sequenced in a study of cytomegalovirus exposure and HLA in healthy donors. This PCR relied on a set of 60 Vbeta primers and 13 Jbeta primers. Here immunoSEQ multiplex PCR was the method, and the copy in TCRdb shows in-frame clones only, minus some. The sample yields more than 20,000 clones, about 80% seen once. Sequences were obtained from PBMCs. These receptors were collected from a man in his sixties in good health and CMV-seronegative.

This sequence joins TRBV10-3 and TRBJ1-6, with D maybe TRBD1 (6 bases). Germline CDR1 is ENHRY and CDR2 is SYGVKD. The CDR3 length is 15 residues. The germline V and J ends were trimmed by 3 bases and 7 bases, with 13 bases remaining between them. CDR3 protein: CAISDGQFQNSPLHF. CDR3 bases: TGTGCCATCAGTGACGGACAGTTTCAAAATTCACCCCTCCACTTT.

This chain links TRBV2 with TRBJ1-1; D might be TRBD1 (6 bases). V shed 3 bases and J shed 5 bases, with 13 bases lying between them. Germline CDR1 reads SNHLY; CDR2 reads FYNNEI. The CDR3 loop spans 14 amino acids. CDR3 in DNA: TGTGCCAGCAGTGAGTGGGACATTCCGACTGAAGCTTTCTTT. It encodes CASSEWDIPTEAFF.

Details on this clone: One end of the junction is discordant with germline, which a read error may explain. The rearrangement joins TRBV7-9 to TRBJ1-4; D possibly corresponds to TRBD1 (5 bases). From germline, CDR1 is SEHNR and CDR2 FQNEAQ (reference sequence). CDR3 length: 16 amino acids. In nucleotides, the CDR3 is TGTTCCAGCAGCTTTAGGGCGGGGGCAACTAATGAAAAACTGTTTTTT. This translates into CSSSFRAGATNEKLFF.

This clone was detected only a few times. The chain is built from TRBV6-1 and TRBJ1-5; no clear D gene. V lost 3 bases, J lost 4 bases, and 10 bases lay in between. The CDR3 is 14 residues long. Germline CDR1 is MNHNS and CDR2 is SASEGT. The DNA for the CDR3 is TGTGCCAGCAGTGACGGCAGGAAAAATCAGCCCCAGCATTTT. This codes for CASSDGRKNQPQHF.

The rearrangement joins TRBV28 to TRBJ1-4; D unclear. Trimming took 5 bases from V and 7 from J, leaving 20 bases between them. The CDR3 is 16 residues long. Germline V gene lookup returns CDR1 MDHEN and CDR2 SYDVKM. The CDR3 DNA reads as TGTGCCAGCAGTAGCATCGGACGGGTTGAGGGTGAAAAACTGTTTTTT. Amino acid sequence: CASSSIGRVEGEKLFF.

This clone occurred a few times. The chain combines TRBV6-6 with TRBJ1-4, with TRBD1 matching over 8 bases. The CDR3 length is 15 residues. Germline V gives CDR1 MNHNY, CDR2 SVGAGI (reference sequence). V was pared by 6 bases and J by 3 bases, with 6 bases of the junction left unmatched. The CDR3 sequence is CASSRDRRSNEKLFF. Written as DNA, the CDR3 is TGTGCCAGCAGCAGGGACAGGCGATCTAATGAAAAACTGTTTTTT.

V is TRBV6-6 and J is TRBJ2-1, with 7 bases lining up with TRBD1. V lost 7 bases, J lost 5 bases, and 14 bases stayed unmatched. Germline V gives CDR1 MNHNY, CDR2 SVGAGI (reference sequence). The length of the CDR3 is 16 residues. The CDR3 region has the DNA TGTGCCAGCACTCTACGAATACAGGGGTACCACAATGAGCAGTTCTTC. Residues: CASTLRIQGYHNEQFF.

The chain carries TRBV6-5 and TRBJ2-7; D may be TRBD1 (5 bases). In germline, CDR1 is MNHEY, CDR2 SVGAGI. The CDR3 has 13 amino acids. V was trimmed by 5 bases and J by 7 bases, leaving 15 bases between them. CDR3 sequence (DNA): TGTGCCAGCAGTCTCACAGGAGCAGGGGAGCAGTACTTC. Its protein product is CASSLTGAGEQYF.

About this clone: The same CDR3 arises from other DNA sequences in this sample as well. CDR3: CASSPQGRNSPLHF. In DNA, the CDR3 is TGTGCCAGCAGTCCGCAGGGTAGAAATTCACCCCTCCACTTT. V is TRBV7-2 and J is TRBJ1-6; a weak D match, TRBD1 (5 bases). Germline V CDR1 and CDR2: SGHTA, FQGNSA. The CDR3 is made up of 14 amino acids. V lost 6 bases and J 7 bases, leaving 13 bases between the germline ends. Variable domain in full (rest from reference TRBV7-2 and TRBJ1-6): GAGVSQSPSNKVTEKGKDVELRCDPISGHTALYWYRQSLGQGLEFLIYFQGNSAPDKSGLPSDRFSAERTGGSVSTLTIQRTQQEDSAVYLCASSPQGRNSPLHFGNGTRLTVT.

The V gene is TRBV7-6, the J gene TRBJ2-7; D may be TRBD1 (7 bases). V gave up 1 base and J gave up 6 bases, with 13 bases separating them. The CDR3 is 14 residues long. Looked up from germline, CDR1 is SGHVS and CDR2 is FNYEAQ. The CDR3 nucleotides read TGTGCCAGCAGCTTAGGGAGGGGGCGCGCCGAGCAGTACTTC. It codes for CASSLGRGRAEQYF.

The rearrangement links TRBV2 to TRBJ2-5; 7 bases agree with TRBD2. CDR3 length: 13 amino acids. CDR1 is SNHLY and CDR2 is FYNNEI in the germline V gene. The trim removed 7 bases at V and 11 bases at J, leaving 13 bases unmatched. The CDR3: CASTPGSVREQYF. For the CDR3, the DNA is TGTGCCAGCACACCAGGGAGCGTGCGGGAGCAGTACTTC.

The chain couples TRBV6-4 to TRBJ2-1; the D is unclear. The length of the CDR3 is 11 residues. V dropped 6 bases and J dropped 6 bases, with 6 bases sitting between them. Germline V gives CDR1 MRHNA, CDR2 SNTAGT. The CDR3 region is CASSRLNEQFF. The DNA of the CDR3 is TGTGCCAGCAGCCGACTCAATGAGCAGTTCTTC.

The chain has TRBV28 and TRBJ2-5; 7 nucleotides agree with TRBD2. Germline lookup yields CDR1 MDHEN and CDR2 SYDVKM. V was pared by 7 bases and J by 1 base, with 12 bases of the junction left unmatched. The CDR3 covers 16 residues. DNA of the CDR3: TGTGCCAGCACCTACGGGGCGGGAGTGGTCCAAGAGACCCAGTACTTC. Its protein is CASTYGAGVVQETQYF.

This clone is a singleton in its sample. The V call is TRBV30, the J call TRBJ1-1; D uncertain. Looked up from germline, CDR1 is GTSNPN and CDR2 is SVGIG (reference sequence). CDR3 length: 14 residues. Between the trimmed V and J ends, which lost 1 base and 4 bases, there was a span of 13 bases. As DNA, the CDR3 is TGTGCCTGGAGTGCAGAGACCCGGGTCACTGAAGCTTTCTTT. It encodes CAWSAETRVTEAFF. The full variable domain, rest sourced from reference TRBV30 and TRBJ1-1, is SQTIHQWPATLVQPVGSPLSLECTVEGTSNPNLYWYRQAAGRGLQLLFYSVGIGQISSEVPQNLSASRPQDRQFILSSKKLLLSDSGFYLCAWSAETRVTEAFFGQGTRLTVV.

The gene calls are TRBV5-1 and TRBJ1-1, with 7 bases that match TRBD1. Germline CDR1 SGHRS, CDR2 YFSETQ. The CDR3 covers 15 residues. V lost 1 base and J lost 1; bases outside the gene matches: 4. The DNA for the CDR3 is TGCGCCAGCAGCTTGTCGGCAGGGGGGAACACTGAAGCTTTCTTT. Translation gives CASSLSAGGNTEAFF.

This chain joins TRBV7-8 and TRBJ2-4; D is unresolved. This CDR3 spans 17 amino acids. V was trimmed by 1 base and J by 0 bases, leaving 13 bases between them. Germline V gene sequence: CDR1 SGHVS, CDR2 FQNEAQ. The CDR3 bases are TGTGCCAGCAGCTTAGAAGGCGGCCTTCTAGCCAAAAACATTCAGTACTTC. It translates to CASSLEGGLLAKNIQYF.

Turning to this clone: One junction end does not reproduce the germline sequence, and a read error may be involved. J is TRBJ2-7 and V is TRBV7-9; D call uncertain. Germline V gene sequence: CDR1 SEHNR, CDR2 FQNEAQ (reference sequence). The length of the CDR3 is 11 residues. CDR3 amino acids: CSSSPGHEQYF. CDR3 coding DNA: TGTTCCAGCAGCCCAGGCCACGAGCAGTACTTC.

The chain combines TRBV21-1 with TRBJ2-6; the table's D call, TRBD2, has no DNA check behind it. TRBV21-1 counts as a pseudogene. The CDR3 has 16 amino acids. The CDR3 is CASSPQRFSGANVLTF. CDR3 in DNA: TGTGCCAGCAGCCCCCAGAGGTTCTCTGGGGCCAACGTCCTGACTTTC.

The rearrangement joins TRBV7-6 to TRBJ2-7; tentatively, D is TRBD1 (7 bases). Trimming left V 5 bases short and J 0 bases short, with 17 bases between. In germline, CDR1 is SGHVS, CDR2 FNYEAQ. CDR3 size: 16 residues. For the CDR3, the DNA is TGTGCCAGCAGCCCAGGGGGGTACTCAAGCTCCTACGAGCAGTACTTC. It translates to CASSPGGYSSSYEQYF.

This clone appeared a few times. The chain is built from TRBV7-2 and TRBJ2-5, with D possibly TRBD2 on 6 matching bases. CDR1 is SGHTA, CDR2 FQGNSA, per germline. This CDR3 comprises 16 residues. The V and J ends lost 4 bases and 3 bases respectively, with 18 bases between them. CDR3 nucleotides: TGTGCCAGCAGCTCCCTCCCCGGGAGTATAAAAGAGACCCAGTACTTC. It translates to CASSSLPGSIKETQYF.

As DNA, the CDR3 is TGTGCCAGCAGTTTATATTGGACTAGCGGTACTTTCTCCTACGAGCAGTACTTC. This gives the protein CASSLYWTSGTFSYEQYF. V gene TRBV28 combines with J gene TRBJ2-5, with 10 bases aligning to TRBD2. The DNA end favors TRBJ2-7, so the J call may be wrong. CDR1 and CDR2 (germline): MDHEN, SYDVKM. This CDR3 is 18 amino acids long.

The chain recombines TRBV5-1 with TRBJ1-2, with TRBD1 as a possible D gene (5 bases). Germline loops: CDR1 SGHRS, CDR2 YFSETQ. This CDR3 is 14 amino acids long. V lost 0 bases and J 9 bases, leaving 15 bases between the germline ends. In DNA form, the CDR3 reads TGCGCCAGCAGCTTGGGCGGGACCACATCCAGCTACACCTTC. This sequence encodes CASSLGGTTSSYTF.